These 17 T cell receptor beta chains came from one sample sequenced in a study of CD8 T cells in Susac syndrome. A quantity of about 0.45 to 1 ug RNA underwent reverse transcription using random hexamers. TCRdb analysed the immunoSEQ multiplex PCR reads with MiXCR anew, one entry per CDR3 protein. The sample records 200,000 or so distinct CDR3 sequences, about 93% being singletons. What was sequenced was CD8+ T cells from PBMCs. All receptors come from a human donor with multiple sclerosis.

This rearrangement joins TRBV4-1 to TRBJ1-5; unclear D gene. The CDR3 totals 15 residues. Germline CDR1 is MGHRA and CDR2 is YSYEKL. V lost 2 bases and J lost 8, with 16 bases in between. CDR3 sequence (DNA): TGCGCCAGCAGCCAAACCCAAACGCCCGGAGAGCCCCAGCATTTT. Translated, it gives CASSQTQTPGEPQHF.

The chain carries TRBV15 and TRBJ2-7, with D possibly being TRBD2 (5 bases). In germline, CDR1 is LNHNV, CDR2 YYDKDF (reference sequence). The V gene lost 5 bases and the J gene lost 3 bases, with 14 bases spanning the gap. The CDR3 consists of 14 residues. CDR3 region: CATSARESDYEQYF. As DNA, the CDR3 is TGTGCCACCAGCGCCCGGGAATCCGACTACGAGCAGTACTTC.

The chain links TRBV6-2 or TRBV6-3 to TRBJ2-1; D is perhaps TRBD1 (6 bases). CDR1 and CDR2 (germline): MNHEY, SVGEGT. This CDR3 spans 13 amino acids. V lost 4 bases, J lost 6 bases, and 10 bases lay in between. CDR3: CASSLQGRNEQFF. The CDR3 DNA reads TGTGCCAGCAGTTTACAGGGCCGCAATGAGCAGTTCTTC.

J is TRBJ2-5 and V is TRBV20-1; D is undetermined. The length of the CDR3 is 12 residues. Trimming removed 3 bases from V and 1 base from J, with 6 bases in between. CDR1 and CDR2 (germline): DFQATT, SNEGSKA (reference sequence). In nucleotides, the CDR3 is TGCAGTGCTAGTGAGATCCAAGAGACCCAGTACTTC. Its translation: CSASEIQETQYF.

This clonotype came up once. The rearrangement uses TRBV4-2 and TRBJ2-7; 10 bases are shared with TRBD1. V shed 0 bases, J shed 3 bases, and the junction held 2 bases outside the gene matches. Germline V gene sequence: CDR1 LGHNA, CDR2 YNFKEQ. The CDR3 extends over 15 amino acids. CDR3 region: CASSQETGGYYEQYF. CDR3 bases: TGTGCCAGCAGCCAAGAGACAGGGGGCTACTACGAGCAGTACTTC.

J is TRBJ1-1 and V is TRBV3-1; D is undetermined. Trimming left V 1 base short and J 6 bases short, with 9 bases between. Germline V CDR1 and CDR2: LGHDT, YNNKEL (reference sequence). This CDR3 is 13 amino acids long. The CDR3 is CASSQGIWAEAFF. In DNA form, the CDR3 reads TGTGCCAGCAGCCAAGGAATTTGGGCTGAAGCTTTCTTT. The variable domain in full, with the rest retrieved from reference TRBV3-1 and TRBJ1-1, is DTAVSQTPKYLVTQMGNDKSIKCEQNLGHDTMYWYKQDSKKFLKIMFSYNNKELIINETVPNRFSPKSPDKAHLNLHINSLELGDSAVYFCASSQGIWAEAFFGQGTRLTVV.

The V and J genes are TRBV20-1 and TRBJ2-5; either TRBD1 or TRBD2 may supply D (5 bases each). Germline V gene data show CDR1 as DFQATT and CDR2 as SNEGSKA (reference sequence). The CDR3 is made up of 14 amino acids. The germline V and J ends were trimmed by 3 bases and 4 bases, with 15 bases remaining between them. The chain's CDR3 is CSARAVGGGETQYF. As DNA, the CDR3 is TGCAGTGCTAGGGCCGTAGGTGGGGGAGAGACCCAGTACTTC.

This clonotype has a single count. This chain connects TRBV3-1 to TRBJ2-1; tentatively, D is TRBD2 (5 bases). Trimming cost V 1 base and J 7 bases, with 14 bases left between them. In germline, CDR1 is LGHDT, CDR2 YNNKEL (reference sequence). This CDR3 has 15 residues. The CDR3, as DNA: TGTGCCAGCAGCCAAGGCCCAGCACGAGGGAATGAGCAGTTCTTC. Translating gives CASSQGPARGNEQFF.

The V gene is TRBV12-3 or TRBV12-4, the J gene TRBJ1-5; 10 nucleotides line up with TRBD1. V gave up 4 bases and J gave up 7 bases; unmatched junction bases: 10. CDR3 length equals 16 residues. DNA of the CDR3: TGTGCCAGCAGTTCGGACAGGGGGTTTTCGCGACAGCCCCAGCATTTT. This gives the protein CASSSDRGFSRQPQHF.

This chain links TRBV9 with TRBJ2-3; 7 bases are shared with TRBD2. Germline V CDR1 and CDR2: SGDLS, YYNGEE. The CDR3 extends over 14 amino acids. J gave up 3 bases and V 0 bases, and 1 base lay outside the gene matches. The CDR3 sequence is CASSVDGRTDTQYF. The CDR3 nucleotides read TGTGCCAGCAGCGTAGACGGGAGGACAGATACGCAGTATTTT.

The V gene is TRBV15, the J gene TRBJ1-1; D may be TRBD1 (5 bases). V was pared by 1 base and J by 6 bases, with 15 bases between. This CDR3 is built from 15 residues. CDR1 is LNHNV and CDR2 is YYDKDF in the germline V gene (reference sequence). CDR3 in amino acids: CATSRGLQGTPEAFF. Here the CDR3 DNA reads TGTGCCACCAGCAGAGGGTTGCAGGGCACCCCTGAAGCTTTCTTT.

In DNA, the CDR3 is TGTGCCAGCAGCCAGCCGGGACAGGGGGAGGAGACCCAGTACTTC. Its translation: CASSQPGQGEETQYF. The chain links TRBV3-1 to TRBJ2-5; 11 bases map to TRBD1. V was pared by 3 bases and J by 5 bases, with 5 bases of the junction left unmatched. This CDR3 spans 15 amino acids. Germline V lookup: CDR1 LGHDT, CDR2 YNNKEL (reference sequence).

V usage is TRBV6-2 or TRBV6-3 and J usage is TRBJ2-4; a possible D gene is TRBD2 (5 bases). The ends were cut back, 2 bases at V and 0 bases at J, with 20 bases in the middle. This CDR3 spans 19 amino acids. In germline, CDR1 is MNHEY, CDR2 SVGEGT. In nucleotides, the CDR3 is TGTGCCAGCAGTTACAAGAGATCGGTGAGCGGACGAGCCAAAAACATTCAGTACTTC. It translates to CASSYKRSVSGRAKNIQYF.

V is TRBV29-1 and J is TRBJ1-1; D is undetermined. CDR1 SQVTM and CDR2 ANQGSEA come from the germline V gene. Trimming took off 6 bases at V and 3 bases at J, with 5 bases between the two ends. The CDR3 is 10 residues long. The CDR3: CSVPDTEAFF. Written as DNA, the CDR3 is TGCAGCGTGCCGGACACTGAAGCTTTCTTT.

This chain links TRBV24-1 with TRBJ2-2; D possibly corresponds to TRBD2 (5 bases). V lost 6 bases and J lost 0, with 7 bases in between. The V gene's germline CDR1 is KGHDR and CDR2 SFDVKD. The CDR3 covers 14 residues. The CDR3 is CATSSDSNTGELFF. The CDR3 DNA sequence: TGTGCCACCAGTTCGGACTCGAACACCGGGGAGCTGTTTTTT.

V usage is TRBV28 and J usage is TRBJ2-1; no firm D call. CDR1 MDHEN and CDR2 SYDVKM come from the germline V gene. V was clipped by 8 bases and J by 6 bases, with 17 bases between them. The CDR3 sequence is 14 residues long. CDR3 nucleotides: TGTGCCAGCCCCGACTCAAATAACTTCAATGAGCAGTTCTTC. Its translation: CASPDSNNFNEQFF.

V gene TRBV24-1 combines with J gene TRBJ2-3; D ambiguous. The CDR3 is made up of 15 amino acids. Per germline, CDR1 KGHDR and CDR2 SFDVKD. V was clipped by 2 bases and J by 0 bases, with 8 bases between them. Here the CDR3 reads CATSDSPGSTDTQYF. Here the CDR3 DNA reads TGTGCCACCAGTGATTCCCCCGGCAGCACAGATACGCAGTATTTT.